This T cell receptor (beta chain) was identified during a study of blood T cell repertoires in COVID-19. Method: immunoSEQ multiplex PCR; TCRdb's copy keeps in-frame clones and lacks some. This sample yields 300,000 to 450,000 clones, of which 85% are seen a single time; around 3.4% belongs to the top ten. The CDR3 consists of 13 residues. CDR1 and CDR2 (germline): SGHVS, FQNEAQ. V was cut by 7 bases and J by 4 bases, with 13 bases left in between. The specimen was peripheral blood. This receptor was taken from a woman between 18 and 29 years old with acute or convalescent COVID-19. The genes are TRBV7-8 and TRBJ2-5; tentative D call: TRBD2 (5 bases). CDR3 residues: CASTPSGGETQYF. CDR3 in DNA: TGTGCCAGCACCCCAAGCGGTGGAGAGACCCAGTACTTC.